This T cell receptor beta chain was retrieved from a study of T cells in Graves' hyperthyroidism and ophthalmopathy. Findings and caveats of the study: Ophthalmopathy, as predicted by the model, came a median roughly 6.8 months after the prediction. Ophthalmopathy was told apart from stable hyperthyroidism by a 13 V-J model.

Diagnoses used clinical symptoms, serum thyroxine and TRAb, thyroid ultrasound and orbital computed tomography. In this sample, this clonotype turned up a few times. Antigen: not known. The CDR3 regions of TCR beta were amplified from RNA transcripts. The TCR CDR3 was amplified in a first-round RT-PCR using the HTBI primer set. MiXCR, run by TCRdb on the multiplex PCR reads, gives a single entry per CDR3 protein. The sample consists of about 500,000 distinct CDR3 sequences, 35% to 50% of them appearing once. This CDR3 contains 14 residues. Trimming removed 5 bases at V and 5 bases at J, with 18 bases between. In germline, CDR1 is DFQATT, CDR2 SNEGSKA (reference sequence).

The genes are TRBV20-1 and TRBJ1-2; no definite D call. The sample comprised peripheral blood or thyroid tissue (not recorded which). The clonotype was recovered from an adult woman with Graves' disease, either hyperthyroidism or ophthalmopathy (not recorded which). The CDR3 reads CSAYKPATYYGYTF. The CDR3 DNA reads as TGCAGTGCTTACAAACCTGCAACCTATTATGGCTACACCTTC.